Below, 17 T cell receptor beta chains from the same sample are listed, as sequenced in a study of hypomethylating agent response in myelodysplastic syndrome. Profiling relied on immunoSEQ multiplex PCR, and the TCRdb table lists in-frame clones only, not all of them. The sample has roughly 5,000 clones, more than 70% seen once. This specimen consisted of bone marrow, obtained before or after starting hypomethylating agent treatment for myelodysplastic syndrome (not recorded which). Receptor source: a human donor with myelodysplastic syndrome.

The genes are TRBV2 and TRBJ1-1, with D unclear. The germline V gene encodes CDR1 SNHLY and CDR2 FYNNEI. V was trimmed by 4 bases and J by 1 base, leaving 19 bases between them. The CDR3 covers 17 residues. CDR3 in amino acids: CASSGDLYGEGNTEAFF. Here the CDR3 DNA reads TGTGCCAGCAGTGGAGATCTTTATGGGGAGGGGAACACTGAAGCTTTCTTT.

The gene calls are TRBV5-1 and TRBJ2-7; the D is unclear. Between the trimmed V and J ends, which lost 0 bases and 3 bases, there was a span of 1 base. The CDR3 totals 11 residues. Germline loops: CDR1 SGHRS, CDR2 YFSETQ. The CDR3 nucleotides read TGCGCCAGCAGCTTGGGCTACGAGCAGTACTTC. Encoded protein: CASSLGYEQYF.

This chain links TRBV27 with TRBJ2-5, with unresolved D. The closer fit of TRBJ2-7 to the DNA end suggests the J call may be wrong. The CDR3 extends over 14 amino acids. From germline, CDR1 is MNHEY and CDR2 SMNVEV (reference sequence). The CDR3 loop reads CASSLSPVSYEQYF. CDR3 nucleotides: TGTGCCAGCAGTTTATCGCCGGTGAGCTACGAGCAGTACTTC.

The rearrangement links TRBV19 to TRBJ1-6; D remains ambiguous. Germline V gives CDR1 LNHDA, CDR2 SQIVND (reference sequence). The CDR3 is 17 amino acids. V was pared by 7 bases and J by 9 bases, with 25 bases between. CDR3 in DNA: TGTGCCAGTACCCGGACGGTAACCCTTCCGGAGGGTTCACCCCTCCACTTT. Its translation: CASTRTVTLPEGSPLHF.

The genes are TRBV7-9 and TRBJ2-5; the D is unclear. CDR1 is SEHNR and CDR2 is FQNEAQ in the germline V gene (reference sequence). The CDR3 runs to 17 residues. Trimming left V 5 bases short and J 3 bases short, with 22 bases between. CDR3 coding DNA: TGTGCCAGCAGCCCCCCTACCGCGGCTAATTTTAAAGAGACCCAGTACTTC. It specifies CASSPPTAANFKETQYF.

The rearrangement uses TRBV7-8 and TRBJ2-7, with 11 bases matching TRBD2. Germline CDR1 SGHVS, CDR2 FQNEAQ. V trimming: 1 base; J trimming: 7 bases; junction bases outside the gene matches: 3. CDR3 size: 14 residues. The CDR3 DNA is TGTGCCAGCAGCTTAGTCCTAGCGGGAGGAGAGCAGTACTTC. As protein: CASSLVLAGGEQYF.

The genes are TRBV27 and TRBJ2-7; TRBD2 matches 12 bases. V shed 5 bases and J 0 bases; nucleotides not matched to a gene: 5. The CDR3 loop spans 16 amino acids. Germline CDR1 is MNHEY and CDR2 is SMNVEV (reference sequence). CDR3 region: CASSPGLAGPSYEQYF. In DNA, the CDR3 is TGTGCCAGCAGTCCCGGACTAGCGGGACCCTCCTACGAGCAGTACTTC.

The V and J genes are TRBV2 and TRBJ2-2; possible D gene TRBD1, 5 bases. The CDR3 sequence is 14 residues long. The V end was cut by 4 bases, the J end by 1 base, with 7 bases between. Germline CDR1 and CDR2: SNHLY and FYNNEI. The CDR3 nucleotides are TGTGCCAGCAGTGTAGGGGTGAACACCGGGGAGCTGTTTTTT. This translates into CASSVGVNTGELFF.

This clone came up once. V and J are TRBV9 and TRBJ2-7, with 7 bases matching TRBD1. CDR3 length equals 14 residues. CDR1 SGDLS and CDR2 YYNGEE come from the germline V gene. With V trimmed by 4 bases and J by 0 bases, 4 bases remained unmatched. The CDR3 here is CASSIRGNSYEQYF. The CDR3 coding sequence is TGTGCCAGCAGCATCAGGGGGAACTCCTACGAGCAGTACTTC. Looking up the rest from reference TRBV9 and TRBJ2-7 gives the full variable domain: DSGVTQTPKHLITATGQRVTLRCSPRSGDLSVYWYQQSLDQGLQFLIQYYNGEERAKGNILERFSAQQFPDLHSELNLSSLELGDSALYFCASSIRGNSYEQYFGPGTRLTVT.

The V gene is TRBV7-2, the J gene TRBJ1-3; no definite D call. This CDR3 is 15 amino acids long. Germline CDR1 is SGHTA and CDR2 is FQGNSA. Deletions cut 1 base from V and 0 bases from J, with 7 bases between. CDR3 sequence reads: CASSLVRPSGNTIYF. CDR3 nucleotides: TGTGCCAGCAGCTTAGTCAGGCCCTCTGGAAACACCATATATTTT.

V gene TRBV6-4 combines with J gene TRBJ2-4, with unresolved D. The CDR3 is made up of 15 amino acids. Germline-derived CDR1 and CDR2 are MRHNA and SNTAGT. With 3 bases removed from V and 0 bases from J, the gap between germline ends came to 9 bases. The DNA of the CDR3 is TGTGCCAGCAGTGAACCAGTGTCAGCCAAAAACATTCAGTACTTC. Translating it yields CASSEPVSAKNIQYF.

The chain has TRBV4-1 and TRBJ2-3, with 8 bases that match TRBD1. J gave up 5 bases and V 7 bases, and 14 bases lay outside the gene matches. Germline lookup yields CDR1 MGHRA and CDR2 YSYEKL. This CDR3 has 16 amino acids. CDR3 nucleotide sequence: TGCGCCAGCAACCCTAATGACAGGGGAGTAGGAGATACGCAGTATTTT. Protein: CASNPNDRGVGDTQYF.

V is TRBV7-8 and J is TRBJ2-3, with 14 bases fitting TRBD2. Germline V gene lookup returns CDR1 SGHVS and CDR2 FQNEAQ. J gave up 7 bases and V 5 bases, and 17 bases lay outside the gene matches. The CDR3 is 19 residues long. CDR3 in DNA: TGTGCCAGCAGCGCGACCGGGACTAGCGGGGGCCCGGCTCGGTATACGCAGTATTTT. Amino acids: CASSATGTSGGPARYTQYF.

This clone was seen a handful of times. The chain couples TRBV1 to TRBJ2-6. TRBV1 counts as a pseudogene. The CDR3 has 16 amino acids. CDR3 coding DNA: TGCACCAGCAGGTATTTAGGTTTGTGTCGGGCCAACGTCCTGACTTTC. It translates to CTSRYLGLCRANVLTF.

This sequence joins TRBV5-4 and TRBJ2-5; TRBD2 matches 7 bases. TRBJ2-7 explains the end of the DNA better; the J call may be wrong. CDR1 and CDR2 (germline): SGHNT, YYREEE (reference sequence). The CDR3 has 14 residues. The CDR3 is CASSPGAGAYEQYF. The CDR3 region has the DNA TGTGCCAGCAGCCCGGGCGCGGGAGCCTACGAGCAGTACTTC.

The CDR3 loop is CASSARASGTDTQYF. CDR3 DNA sequence: TGTGCCAGCAGCGCCCGGGCCTCTGGCACAGATACGCAGTATTTT. V and J are TRBV11-2 and TRBJ2-3, with unresolved D. The CDR3 spans 15 residues. The germline gives CDR1 SGHAT, CDR2 FQNNGV. The ends were cut back, 5 bases at V and 1 base at J, with 13 bases in the middle.

Here the CDR3 reads CASSRGRERIEQFF. The CDR3 bases are TGTGCCAGCAGCCGCGGGCGGGAGAGGATTGAGCAGTTCTTC. The chain links TRBV13 to TRBJ2-1; 7 nucleotides align to TRBD2. The ends lost 5 bases at V and 9 bases at J; junction bases unmatched: 10. The germline gives CDR1 PRHDT, CDR2 FYEKMQ (reference sequence). There are 14 residues in the CDR3.